This T cell receptor (beta chain) was sequenced during a study of PD-1 blockade in classical Hodgkin lymphoma. CDR1 and CDR2 from the germline V gene are LGHNA and YSLEER. The CDR3 loop spans 13 amino acids. Trimming took off 3 bases at V and 9 bases at J, with 12 bases between the two ends. The data were produced by immunoSEQ multiplex PCR, yet TCRdb's version contains in-frame clones alone and is incomplete. Counted here are tens of thousands of clones, roughly 90% occurring once; the ten biggest clones make up over 0.4%. Sample time point: newly diagnosed, previously untreated cHL patient sample. The study purified CD4+ T cells from thawed PBMCs using magnetic negative selection.

Sequenced material: CD4+ T cells from blood. The source is a human donor with classical Hodgkin lymphoma. V is TRBV4-3 and J is TRBJ2-1; D assignment may be TRBD1 or TRBD2 (5 bases each). The CDR3: CASSQPGRVEQFF. In nucleotides, the CDR3 is TGCGCCAGCAGCCAGCCGGGGCGGGTTGAGCAGTTCTTC.